This TCR beta chain was found in a study of shared clonotypes between healthy human individuals. Deep was the level used in running the assay. The table came from immunoSEQ multiplex PCR; TCRdb's copy has only in-frame clones and leaves some out. The data show about 510,000 clones, with about 79% seen just once and around 12% held by the top ten. The J segment lost 4 bases and the V segment lost 3 bases, leaving 7 bases of the junction unmatched. Germline values: CDR1 LNHDA, CDR2 SQIVND (reference sequence). There are 16 residues in the CDR3. The clonotype was recovered from a woman aged 40 to 50 in good health. Some clones in this sample may be carry-over from other donors' samples. Material: PBMCs. The chain carries TRBV19 and TRBJ2-7; 12 positions match TRBD2. CDR3 nucleotide sequence: TGTGCCAGTAGTATGCAACTAGCGGGAGGTTGGTACGAGCAGTACTTC. Translating gives CASSMQLAGGWYEQYF.